Given below is one T cell receptor beta chain in context. The sample comes from a study of blood T cell repertoires in COVID-19. Across the study: PBMCs, B-cell-depleted T cells, or T cells were the source of the cDNA or gDNA that made up the material.

The CDR3 sequence is 17 residues long. Unmatched junction bases numbered 9, after V lost 4 bases and J lost 3 bases. Germline V lookup: CDR1 SGHDN, CDR2 FVKESK. Authors' methods: Nucleated cell counts were estimated from reference gene primer amplification. TCRdb's table, derived via immunoSEQ multiplex PCR, lists solely in-frame clones and lacks some. That table gives V, J and clone size, and the DNA gave D and trimming. Seen here are nearly 200,000 clones, roughly four fifths observed once, and the top ten hold approximately 7.2%. This chain uses TRBV14 with TRBJ2-7, with 13 bases lining up with TRBD2. The sequenced material came from peripheral blood. The source of this sequence is a human donor with acute or convalescent COVID-19. The donor label of this sample is uncertain. For the CDR3, the DNA is TGTGCCAGCAGCCCGGGGAGGGGACTAGCGGGGCTCTACGAGCAGTACTTC. This translates into CASSPGRGLAGLYEQYF.